The entry below describes one T cell receptor beta chain. The data were taken from a study of T cells in localized non-small cell lung cancer. The data were produced by immunoSEQ multiplex PCR, yet TCRdb's version contains in-frame clones alone and is incomplete. The sample includes several thousand clones, nearly 90% of them seen just once. This clonotype originated in a female donor of 60 years or more with stage II squamous cell lung carcinoma. This specimen was peripheral blood, taken before any cancer treatment.

The CDR3 sequence is CASSFGDRGNYGYTF. The CDR3 bases are TGTGCCAGCAGCTTCGGGGATCGGGGGAACTATGGCTACACCTTC. The V call is TRBV7-9, the J call TRBJ1-2, with a weak D call TRBD1 (5 bases). The V end was cut by 3 bases, the J end by 2 bases, with 13 bases between. Germline assignment: CDR1 SEHNR and CDR2 FQNEAQ (reference sequence). The CDR3 is made up of 15 amino acids.